This TCR beta chain emerged from a study of blood T cell repertoires in COVID-19 (dated by TCRdb to the early 2020s). Context from the whole study: The collaborator samples originated in the United States, Italy and Spain and spanned the acute and convalescent phases of COVID-19. The material from the prospective study consisted of cDNA or gDNA derived from T cells, B-cell-depleted T cells, or PBMCs. Deeply sampled blood TCRbeta repertoires from subjects exposed to, actively infected with, or recovered from COVID-19 were included in the dataset. The repertoires were released in a freely available public database intended as a resource for research on the immune response to SARS-CoV-2. The samples were drawn from two sources: the first 160 participants of the ongoing ImmuneRACE study, and 1,200 or so subjects contributed by 6 global collaborators. The sample metadata nearly always contained a de-identified subject ID, COVID-19 status, age in years and sex. HLA class I and class II types, where available, came from metadata supplied by the sample provider rather than from assay-based typing.

Each collaborating institution followed its own protocols to collect whole blood in K2EDTA tubes. For TCRbeta analysis, collaborator samples were shipped as frozen whole blood, as isolated PBMCs, or as DNA extracted from either sample type. On the study overall, not on this receptor specifically: The quantity of clinical and demographic metadata differed by source and by participant and was supplied without curation.

TCRbeta CDR3 regions were amplified from genomic DNA by means of the immunoSEQ Assay, a bias-controlled multiplex PCR. Concerning the study's data processing: Within the assay, amplification of reference gene primers was used to estimate how many nucleated cells each sample contained. Sequence reads were collapsed and filtered to measure the absolute abundance of every unique TCRbeta CDR3 rearrangement. For each sample, productive Simpson clonality was calculated as the square root of Simpson's diversity index over productive rearrangements. TCRdb retrieved this table from immuneACCESS and kept in-frame rearrangements only. Not all clones are present; in checked studies, unresolved V genes account for under half, and no reason is known for the remainder. D and trimming come from the DNA, and the V and J calls and clone size come from that table. The sample profile shows roughly 140,000 clones; 80% to 85% of them were found once. The ten most abundant clones make up under 9.5% of the sample.

V is pruned by 3 bases and J by 4 bases, leaving 8 bases of the junction without a gene match. Counted from cysteine to phenylalanine, this CDR3 has 17 amino acids. The entry retains the CDR3 DNA only, 51 bases that are in frame from base 1. Via the germline V gene, CDR1 is SGHTA and CDR2 FQGNSA. As concerns this clone: Its antigen is not yet known. Base qualities are not provided; no much larger clone lies one nucleotide away.

The source of this sequence is a human donor in a cohort sampled during active COVID-19. This chain is built from TRBV7-2 and TRBJ2-7, with 14 central nucleotides matching TRBD2. Material for sequencing was peripheral blood. In nucleotides, the sequence is TGTGCCAGCAGCTTCCCCATGACTAGCGGGGGGGCTTACGAGCAGTACTTC. Protein translation: CASSFPMTSGGAYEQYF.